This passage covers 22 T cell receptor beta chains from one sample sequenced in a study of T cells in lung cancer brain metastases. Profiling relied on immunoSEQ multiplex PCR, and the TCRdb table lists in-frame clones only, not all of them. The repertoire holds about 950 clones, approximately 86% seen once, with over 5% in the top ten. Sequencing was performed on tumor tissue from a brain metastasis. The origin of the receptors is a woman in her 70s with non-small cell lung cancer that had spread to the brain.

A word on this clone: Different DNA sequences within this sample yield the same CDR3. The chain joins TRBV6-1 to TRBJ1-6, with D uncertain. The V end was cut by 2 bases, the J end by 0 bases, with 8 bases between. Germline CDR1 MNHNS, CDR2 SASEGT. CDR3 size: 16 residues. CDR3 in amino acids: CASSEPRSSYNSPLHF. As DNA, the CDR3 is TGTGCCAGCAGTGAACCCAGGAGCTCCTATAATTCACCCCTCCACTTT.

The V and J genes are TRBV18 and TRBJ2-2; TRBD2 might be the D (5 bases). This CDR3 has 19 amino acids. CDR1 and CDR2 (germline): KGHSH, LQKENI. The ends were cut back, 3 bases at V and 0 bases at J, with 20 bases in the middle. The CDR3 DNA reads as TGTGCCAGCTCACCCCCCTTTGGAGGTTTCTCCACGAACACCGGGGAGCTGTTTTTT. It encodes CASSPPFGGFSTNTGELFF.

V gene TRBV7-3 combines with J gene TRBJ2-2; 11 bases agree with TRBD2. This CDR3 spans 15 amino acids. The germline CDR1 and CDR2 sequences are SGHTA and FQGTGA. With V trimmed by 5 bases and J by 6 bases, 5 bases remained unmatched. Here the CDR3 reads CASSTPGLAAGELFF. CDR3 nucleotide sequence: TGTGCCAGCAGCACGCCGGGACTAGCGGCCGGGGAGCTGTTTTTT.

The V and J genes are TRBV7-9 and TRBJ1-2, with 9 bases identical to TRBD1. This CDR3 spans 15 amino acids. CDR1 is SEHNR, CDR2 FQNEAQ, per germline (reference sequence). J was trimmed by 5 bases and V by 7 bases; bases with no gene match: 11. CDR3 residues: CASNQTGTGLYGYTF. CDR3 in DNA: TGTGCCAGCAACCAAACCGGGACAGGGCTATATGGCTACACCTTC. Full variable domain (rest looked up from reference TRBV7-9 and TRBJ1-2): DTGVSQNPRHKITKRGQNVTFRCDPISEHNRLYWYRQTLGQGPEFLTYFQNEAQLEKSRLLSDRFSAERPKGSFSTLEIQRTEQGDSAMYLCASNQTGTGLYGYTFGSGTRLTVV.

J is TRBJ1-5 and V is TRBV6-6; D is ambiguous. The CDR3 totals 12 residues. CDR1 MNHNY and CDR2 SVGAGI come from the germline V gene (reference sequence). The ends were cut back, 7 bases at V and 1 base at J, with 5 bases in the middle. The CDR3 loop reads CASTASNQPQHF. In DNA form, the CDR3 reads TGTGCCAGCACGGCGAGCAATCAGCCCCAGCATTTT.

The gene calls are TRBV18 and TRBJ2-7; 9 bases align to TRBD1. This CDR3 has 13 residues. V shed 5 bases, J shed 2 bases, and the junction held 1 base outside the gene matches. Germline values: CDR1 KGHSH, CDR2 LQKENI. This chain's CDR3 is CASSWTGAYEQYF. The DNA for the CDR3 is TGTGCCAGCTCATGGACAGGGGCCTACGAGCAGTACTTC.

The V gene is TRBV5-1, the J gene TRBJ2-7; 7 bases are shared with TRBD1. The germline gives CDR1 SGHRS, CDR2 YFSETQ. Unmatched junction bases numbered 14, after V lost 4 bases and J lost 10 bases. The CDR3 runs to 14 residues. CDR3 sequence reads: CASSPDPGTAYQYF. The CDR3 DNA reads as TGCGCCAGCAGCCCCGATCCCGGGACAGCCTACCAGTACTTC.

The V call is TRBV15, the J call TRBJ2-7; perhaps TRBD1 as D (6 bases). Deletions cut 1 base from V and 1 base from J, with 8 bases between. The CDR3 is 14 residues long. CDR1 is LNHNV, CDR2 YYDKDF, per germline (reference sequence). This CDR3 is CATSRAGTSYEQYF. In DNA form, the CDR3 reads TGTGCCACCAGCAGAGCCGGGACATCCTACGAGCAGTACTTC. Full variable domain (missing parts from reference TRBV15 and TRBJ2-7): DAMVIQNPRYQVTQFGKPVTLSCSQTLNHNVMYWYQQKSSQAPKLLFHYYDKDFNNEADTPDNFQSRRPNTSFCFLDIRSPGLGDTAMYLCATSRAGTSYEQYFGPGTRLTVT.

The V gene is TRBV13, the J gene TRBJ2-7, with 11 bases aligning to TRBD2. V shed 7 bases, J shed 2 bases, and the junction held 4 bases outside the gene matches. The length of the CDR3 is 14 residues. Germline V CDR1 and CDR2: PRHDT, FYEKMQ (reference sequence). In DNA form, the CDR3 reads TGTGCCAGCACACTTAGCGGGAGGGCCTACGAGCAGTACTTC. Translated, it gives CASTLSGRAYEQYF.

The rearrangement links TRBV4-3 to TRBJ2-2; 8 nucleotides agree with TRBD1. V was clipped by 4 bases and J by 2 bases; unmatched bases: 3. Germline V gives CDR1 LGHNA, CDR2 YSLEER. The CDR3 contains 15 residues. The CDR3 DNA is TGCGCCAGCAGCCCGGACAGGGATAACACCGGGGAGCTGTTTTTT. Translated, it gives CASSPDRDNTGELFF.

V is TRBV7-8 and J is TRBJ2-1; 7 positions match TRBD2. Trimming removed 2 bases from V and 12 bases from J; junction bases left unmatched: 13. There are 15 residues in the CDR3. Per the germline V gene, CDR1 is SGHVS and CDR2 is FQNEAQ. CDR3 amino acids: CASSLTRETLEGQFF. In DNA form, the CDR3 reads TGTGCCAGCAGCTTAACGCGGGAGACCCTGGAGGGGCAGTTCTTC. The full variable domain, completed using reference TRBV7-8 and TRBJ2-1, is GAGVSQSPRYKVAKRGQDVALRCDPISGHVSLFWYQQALGQGPEFLTYFQNEAQLDKSGLPSDRFFAERPEGSVSTLKIQRTQQEDSAVYLCASSLTRETLEGQFFGPGTRLTVL.

The chain couples TRBV6-6 to TRBJ2-5; D could derive from TRBD1 or TRBD2 (7 bases each). Deletions cut 8 bases from V and 2 bases from J, with 18 bases between. Germline loops: CDR1 MNHNY, CDR2 SVGAGI (reference sequence). The CDR3 is 15 amino acids. CDR3 protein: CASGQGGNLQETQYF. CDR3 nucleotides: TGTGCCAGCGGGCAGGGGGGGAACTTACAAGAGACCCAGTACTTC.

This clone was observed a single time. The chain couples TRBV30 to TRBJ2-7, with 7 positions matching TRBD2. The ends lost 8 bases at V and 0 bases at J; junction bases unmatched: 10. The CDR3 totals 14 residues. The germline V gene encodes CDR1 GTSNPN and CDR2 SVGIG (reference sequence). For the CDR3, the DNA is TGTGCCCGATTACTAGCGCCGAGCTCCTACGAGCAGTACTTC. This sequence encodes CARLLAPSSYEQYF.

The V call is TRBV23-1, the J call TRBJ1-5; the D is unclear. TRBV23-1 is sorted into the ORF group, with uncertain function. The CDR3 runs 12 residues. V lost 9 bases to trimming and J lost 10 bases, with 16 bases between them. CDR3 sequence reads: CARDNPRLPQHF. The CDR3 bases are TGCGCCAGAGACAACCCGCGTCTTCCCCAGCATTTT.

The CDR3, as DNA: TGTGCCAGCAGCTCGGAAGGGGGAGGGACCCAGTACTTC. It translates to CASSSEGGGTQYF. The chain uses TRBV7-9 and TRBJ2-5, with D perhaps assigned TRBD1 or TRBD2 (6 bases each). This CDR3 region has 13 residues. CDR1 is SEHNR, CDR2 FQNEAQ, per germline (reference sequence). The V gene lost 4 bases and the J gene lost 7 bases, with 13 bases spanning the gap.

The gene calls are TRBV7-3 and TRBJ2-5, with a possible D match to TRBD2 (6 bases). V was shortened by 5 bases and J by 2 bases, with 9 bases between the two germline ends. This CDR3 has 13 residues. Per the germline V gene, CDR1 is SGHTA and CDR2 is FQGTGA. The CDR3 DNA reads as TGTGCCAGCAGCGCGGGACTGCAAGAGACCCAGTACTTC. Amino acids: CASSAGLQETQYF.

About this clone: This same CDR3 is encoded by further DNA sequences in the sample. V usage is TRBV6-1 and J usage is TRBJ1-6; no reliable D call. Trimming removed 3 bases from V and 0 bases from J, with 9 bases in between. Per the germline V gene, CDR1 is MNHNS and CDR2 is SASEGT. This CDR3 spans 16 amino acids. The CDR3 DNA is TGTGCCAGCAGTGAGCCCAGGAGCTCCTATAATTCACCCCTCCACTTT. The encoded protein is CASSEPRSSYNSPLHF.

The chain links TRBV6-5 to TRBJ2-1; D perhaps matches TRBD2 (7 bases). V lost 8 bases and J lost 8, with 16 bases in between. Germline V gene data show CDR1 as MNHEY and CDR2 as SVGAGI. The CDR3 length is 13 residues. The CDR3 DNA reads TGTGCCAGCGGCCTCAGGGGAGGGGATGAGCAGTTCTTC. It is translated as CASGLRGGDEQFF.

This chain links TRBV19 with TRBJ2-6, with 7 bases aligning to TRBD1. The CDR3 has 15 amino acids. Per germline, CDR1 LNHDA and CDR2 SQIVND (reference sequence). Germline trimming cut 5 bases from V and 2 bases from J; bases unmatched to any gene: 3. In DNA, the CDR3 is TGTGCCAGTAGTCCGCAGGGGGCTGGGGCCAACGTCCTGACTTTC. Translation gives CASSPQGAGANVLTF.

This clone is hyperexpanded within its sample. The rearrangement joins TRBV28 to TRBJ1-1; D is uncertain. The CDR3 is 13 residues long. V was pared by 7 bases and J by 4 bases, with 13 bases between. The germline V gene encodes CDR1 MDHEN and CDR2 SYDVKM. The CDR3 protein is CASTRDRVTEAFF. The CDR3 DNA reads TGTGCCAGCACCCGGGATCGAGTCACTGAAGCTTTCTTT.

The chain recombines TRBV2 with TRBJ2-1; perhaps TRBD2 as D (6 bases). The CDR3 is 15 residues long. Deletions cut 7 bases from V and 0 bases from J, with 13 bases between. Per the germline V gene, CDR1 is SNHLY and CDR2 is FYNNEI. In nucleotides, the CDR3 is TGTGCCAGCATCCAGGACGGGAGCTCCTACAATGAGCAGTTCTTC. Translated, it gives CASIQDGSSYNEQFF.

This clone was recorded once. The rearrangement uses TRBV5-1 and TRBJ1-1; D is unclear. The ends were cut back, 0 bases at V and 1 base at J, with 7 bases in the middle. The germline V gene encodes CDR1 SGHRS and CDR2 YFSETQ. This CDR3 has 14 residues. CDR3 in amino acids: CASSLDSGNTEAFF. In DNA form, the CDR3 reads TGCGCCAGCAGCTTGGATTCTGGGAACACTGAAGCTTTCTTT. The full variable domain, its missing parts supplied by reference TRBV5-1 and TRBJ1-1, is KAGVTQTPRYLIKTRGQQVTLSCSPISGHRSVSWYQQTPGQGLQFLFEYFSETQRNKGNFPGRFSGRQFSNSRSEMNVSTLELGDSALYLCASSLDSGNTEAFFGQGTRLTVV.